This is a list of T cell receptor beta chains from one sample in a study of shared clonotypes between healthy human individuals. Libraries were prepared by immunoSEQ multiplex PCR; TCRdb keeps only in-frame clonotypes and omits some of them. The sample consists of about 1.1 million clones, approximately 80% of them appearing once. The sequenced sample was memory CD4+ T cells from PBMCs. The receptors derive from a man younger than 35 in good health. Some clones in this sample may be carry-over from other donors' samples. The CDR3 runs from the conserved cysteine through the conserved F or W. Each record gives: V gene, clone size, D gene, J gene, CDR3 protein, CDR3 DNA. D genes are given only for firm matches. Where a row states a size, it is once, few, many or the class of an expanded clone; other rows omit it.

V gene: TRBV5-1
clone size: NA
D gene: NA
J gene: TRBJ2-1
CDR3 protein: CASSLEANYNEQFF
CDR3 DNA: TGCGCCAGCAGCTTGGAGGCCAACTACAATGAGCAGTTCTTC

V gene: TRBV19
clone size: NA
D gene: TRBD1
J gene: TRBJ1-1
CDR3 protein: CASRDRGRLEAFF
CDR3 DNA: TGTGCCAGTAGGGACAGGGGGCGGCTTGAAGCTTTCTTT

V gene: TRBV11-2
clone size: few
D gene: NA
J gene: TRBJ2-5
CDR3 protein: CASSLVGPEGTQYF
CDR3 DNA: TGTGCCAGCAGCTTAGTCGGCCCTGAAGGGACCCAGTACTTC

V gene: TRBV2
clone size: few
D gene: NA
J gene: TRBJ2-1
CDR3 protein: CASSLAEAEQFF
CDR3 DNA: TGTGCCAGCTCCCTAGCTGAGGCTGAGCAGTTCTTC

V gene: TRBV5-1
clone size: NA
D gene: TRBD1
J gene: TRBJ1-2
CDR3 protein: CASSLEPDRANYGYTF
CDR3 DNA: TGCGCCAGCAGCTTGGAGCCAGACAGGGCTAACTATGGCTACACCTTC

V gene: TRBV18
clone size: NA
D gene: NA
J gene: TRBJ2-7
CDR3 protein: CASSPGTGDEQYF
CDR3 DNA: TGTGCCAGCTCACCAGGGACGGGGGACGAGCAGTACTTC

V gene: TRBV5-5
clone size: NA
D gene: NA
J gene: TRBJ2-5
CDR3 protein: CASSPLSGRNQETQYF
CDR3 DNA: TGTGCCAGCAGCCCCCTCAGCGGGCGGAACCAAGAGACCCAGTACTTC

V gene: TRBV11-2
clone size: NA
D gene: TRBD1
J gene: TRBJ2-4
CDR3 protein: CASRGQGRDIQYF
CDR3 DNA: TGTGCCAGCAGAGGACAGGGCCGGGACATTCAGTACTTC

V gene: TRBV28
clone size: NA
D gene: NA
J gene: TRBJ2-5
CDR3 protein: CASSSGAQETQYF
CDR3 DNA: TGTGCCAGCAGTTCCGGGGCCCAAGAGACCCAGTACTTC

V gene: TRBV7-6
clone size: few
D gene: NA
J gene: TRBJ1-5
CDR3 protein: CASSPGTRNQPQHF
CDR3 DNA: TGTGCCAGCAGCCCCGGGACTAGGAATCAGCCCCAGCATTTT

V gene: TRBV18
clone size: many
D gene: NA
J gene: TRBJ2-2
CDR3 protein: CASSPGLQGQGTGELFF
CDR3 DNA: TGTGCCAGCTCCCCCGGGCTACAAGGCCAGGGCACCGGGGAGCTGTTTTTT